The clone carrying this TCR beta chain appeared a few times. This CDR3 spans 17 amino acids. Germline V CDR1 and CDR2: SGHVS, FQNEAQ. V lost 0 bases and J 1 base, leaving 15 bases between the germline ends. The data derive from a study of regulatory T cells in long-lasting Graves disease. Study background: Over-5-year antithyroid drug use with positive TSH receptor antibodies defined persistent Graves' disease in the study.

According to the study, TCR beta libraries were built with iRepertoire HTBI primers and CDR3-region Arm-PCR. TCRdb passed the multiplex PCR reads through MiXCR, listing each CDR3 protein once. The sample yields around 500,000 distinct CDR3 sequences, about a fifth seen once. Time point of the sample: persistent/refractory GD, antithyroid drugs over 5 years with positive TRAb. PBMCs provided the RNA from which the TCR library was made. The sequenced sample was peripheral blood mononuclear cells (PBMCs), obtained when the disease was refractory, from a patient treated with antithyroid drugs. The origin of this receptor is a female donor with Graves disease. The chain combines TRBV7-8 with TRBJ2-5; D unresolved. CDR3 DNA: TGTGCCAGCAGCTTAGCGCAAATACCCCTCCCCCAAGAGACCCAGTACTTC. Translation gives CASSLAQIPLPQETQYF.